This is a list of T cell receptor beta chains from one sample in a study of cytomegalovirus exposure and HLA in healthy donors. Profiling relied on immunoSEQ multiplex PCR, and the TCRdb table lists in-frame clones only, not all of them. Here the sample spans approximately 170,000 clones, around 75% being singletons. Sequencing was done on a sample of PBMCs. These receptors originate from a woman aged 25 to 45 in good health and CMV-seropositive. Each CDR3 is given with its conserved first and last residue. A D gene is named only where the DNA matches it firmly. The listing skips clone size in some rows; elsewhere it reads once, few, many or a size class.

j_call: TRBJ1-5; v_call: TRBV6-1; clone_size: NA; d_call: TRBD1; cdr3_aa: CASNGGQAHQPQHF; cdr3_nt: TGTGCCAGCAATGGGGGACAGGCTCATCAGCCCCAGCATTTT
j_call: TRBJ2-7; v_call: TRBV4-1; clone_size: NA; d_call: NA; cdr3_aa: CASSPTSTGTHEQYF; cdr3_nt: TGCGCCAGCAGCCCTACAAGTACAGGGACCCACGAGCAGTACTTC
j_call: TRBJ1-3; v_call: TRBV7-2; clone_size: NA; d_call: NA; cdr3_aa: CASSLQAALSGNTIYF; cdr3_nt: TGTGCCAGCAGCTTACAGGCCGCTCTCTCTGGAAACACCATATATTTT
j_call: TRBJ2-7; v_call: TRBV7-9; clone_size: NA; d_call: TRBD1; cdr3_aa: CASSSGTGTYEQYF; cdr3_nt: TGTGCCAGCAGCTCCGGGACAGGAACCTACGAGCAGTACTTC
j_call: TRBJ2-7; v_call: TRBV6-6; clone_size: NA; d_call: NA; cdr3_aa: CASTRGVGGRGEQYF; cdr3_nt: TGTGCCAGCACCCGCGGGGTGGGCGGACGGGGCGAGCAGTACTTC
j_call: TRBJ2-3; v_call: TRBV4-1; clone_size: NA; d_call: NA; cdr3_aa: CASSQAGFDTQYF; cdr3_nt: TGCGCCAGCAGCCAAGCAGGGTTCGATACGCAGTATTTT
j_call: TRBJ2-7; v_call: TRBV27; clone_size: once; d_call: NA; cdr3_aa: CASSLWLGGAYEQYF; cdr3_nt: TGTGCCAGCAGTTTGTGGCTGGGGGGTGCCTACGAGCAGTACTTC
j_call: TRBJ2-7; v_call: TRBV5-6; clone_size: NA; d_call: TRBD1; cdr3_aa: CASSWGETGDRSYEQYF; cdr3_nt: TGTGCCAGCAGCTGGGGTGAAACAGGGGATCGGTCCTACGAGCAGTACTTC
j_call: TRBJ2-1; v_call: TRBV6-4; clone_size: NA; d_call: NA; cdr3_aa: CASSDSSTREQFF; cdr3_nt: TGTGCCAGCAGTGACTCGAGTACCCGGGAGCAGTTCTTC
j_call: TRBJ2-1; v_call: TRBV2; clone_size: NA; d_call: TRBD2; cdr3_aa: CASSEGLASGRGSSYNEQFF; cdr3_nt: TGTGCCAGCAGTGAGGGTCTTGCTAGCGGGAGGGGTAGCTCCTACAATGAGCAGTTCTTC
j_call: TRBJ2-1; v_call: TRBV2; clone_size: NA; d_call: NA; cdr3_aa: CASGRGSYNEQFF; cdr3_nt: TGTGCCAGCGGAAGGGGTTCCTACAATGAGCAGTTCTTC
j_call: TRBJ2-1; v_call: TRBV2; clone_size: once; d_call: TRBD1; cdr3_aa: CASTPGQVTYNEQFF; cdr3_nt: TGTGCCAGCACTCCGGGACAGGTGACTTACAATGAGCAGTTCTTC
j_call: TRBJ2-1; v_call: TRBV27; clone_size: NA; d_call: TRBD1; cdr3_aa: CASAIPAPGQGFGEQFF; cdr3_nt: TGTGCCAGCGCGATTCCCGCCCCGGGACAGGGATTTGGGGAGCAGTTCTTC
j_call: TRBJ2-3; v_call: TRBV5-4; clone_size: NA; d_call: TRBD2; cdr3_aa: CASSLPGLAGADTQYF; cdr3_nt: TGTGCCAGCAGCCTGCCGGGACTAGCGGGAGCAGATACGCAGTATTTT
j_call: TRBJ2-5; v_call: TRBV7-6; clone_size: NA; d_call: NA; cdr3_aa: CASSHDSSYQETQYF; cdr3_nt: TGTGCCAGCAGCCACGACAGTTCGTACCAAGAGACCCAGTACTTC
j_call: TRBJ2-7; v_call: TRBV5-1; clone_size: NA; d_call: TRBD2; cdr3_aa: CASSSTSSPLLTSYEQYF; cdr3_nt: TGCGCCAGCAGCTCGACTAGCTCACCCCTCCTTACGTCCTACGAGCAGTACTTC
j_call: TRBJ2-3; v_call: TRBV25-1; clone_size: NA; d_call: TRBD2; cdr3_aa: CASSEYSGRVGGTQYF; cdr3_nt: TGTGCCAGCAGTGAATATAGCGGGAGGGTAGGGGGCACGCAGTATTTT
j_call: TRBJ2-3; v_call: TRBV6-5; clone_size: NA; d_call: TRBD2; cdr3_aa: CASSPASGRDTQYF; cdr3_nt: TGTGCCAGCAGCCCGGCCAGCGGGAGGGATACGCAGTATTTT
j_call: TRBJ1-1; v_call: TRBV5-5; clone_size: NA; d_call: TRBD1; cdr3_aa: CASSWGGQGSGSEAFF; cdr3_nt: TGTGCCAGCAGCTGGGGCGGACAGGGGTCGGGGTCTGAAGCTTTCTTT
j_call: TRBJ2-1; v_call: TRBV5-1; clone_size: NA; d_call: NA; cdr3_aa: CASSLVVTNPNEQFF; cdr3_nt: TGCGCCAGCAGCTTGGTTGTGACTAACCCCAATGAGCAGTTCTTC
j_call: TRBJ1-5; v_call: TRBV18; clone_size: NA; d_call: NA; cdr3_aa: CASSPRERTNSNQPQHF; cdr3_nt: TGTGCCAGCTCACCACGCGAACGGACAAATAGCAATCAGCCCCAGCATTTT
j_call: TRBJ2-7; v_call: TRBV13; clone_size: NA; d_call: TRBD2; cdr3_aa: CASSTTRTSGIYEQYF; cdr3_nt: TGTGCCAGCAGCACCACTCGGACTAGCGGGATCTACGAGCAGTACTTC
j_call: TRBJ2-1; v_call: TRBV28; clone_size: NA; d_call: NA; cdr3_aa: CASSLGGAYNEQFF; cdr3_nt: TGTGCCAGCAGTTTAGGCGGAGCTTACAATGAGCAGTTCTTC
j_call: TRBJ1-1; v_call: TRBV29-1; clone_size: NA; d_call: NA; cdr3_aa: CSVDVMNTEAFF; cdr3_nt: TGCAGCGTTGACGTTATGAACACTGAAGCTTTCTTT
j_call: TRBJ1-5; v_call: TRBV19; clone_size: NA; d_call: NA; cdr3_aa: CASGQNQPQHF; cdr3_nt: TGTGCCAGTGGCCAGAATCAGCCCCAGCATTTT
j_call: TRBJ2-7; v_call: TRBV7-9; clone_size: NA; d_call: NA; cdr3_aa: CASSLGVDEQYF; cdr3_nt: TGTGCCAGCAGCCTCGGGGTCGACGAGCAGTACTTC
j_call: TRBJ2-1; v_call: TRBV18; clone_size: few; d_call: NA; cdr3_aa: CASSPEMNEQFF; cdr3_nt: TGTGCCAGCTCACCAGAGATGAATGAGCAGTTCTTC
j_call: TRBJ2-1; v_call: TRBV7-2; clone_size: NA; d_call: TRBD2; cdr3_aa: CASSVRLADFYNEQFF; cdr3_nt: TGTGCCAGCAGCGTCCGACTAGCGGATTTCTACAATGAGCAGTTCTTC
j_call: TRBJ2-7; v_call: TRBV5-1; clone_size: once; d_call: TRBD2; cdr3_aa: CASSLAAGRAHEQYF; cdr3_nt: TGCGCCAGCAGCTTGGCAGCCGGGAGGGCCCACGAGCAGTACTTC
j_call: TRBJ1-3; v_call: TRBV29-1; clone_size: NA; d_call: NA; cdr3_aa: CSGGRPDPGSGNTIYF; cdr3_nt: TGCAGCGGTGGGAGGCCAGACCCTGGCTCTGGAAACACCATATATTTT
j_call: TRBJ2-1; v_call: TRBV7-2; clone_size: NA; d_call: NA; cdr3_aa: CASSISGTLYNEQFF; cdr3_nt: TGTGCCAGCAGCATCTCCGGGACTCTCTACAATGAGCAGTTCTTC
j_call: TRBJ1-6; v_call: TRBV19; clone_size: NA; d_call: NA; cdr3_aa: CASRQSGGTLHF; cdr3_nt: TGTGCCAGTAGGCAGTCCGGAGGGACCCTCCACTTT
j_call: TRBJ2-7; v_call: TRBV18; clone_size: NA; d_call: NA; cdr3_aa: CASSPGRDYEQYF; cdr3_nt: TGTGCCAGCTCACCAGGCAGGGACTACGAGCAGTACTTC
j_call: TRBJ1-1; v_call: TRBV5-6; clone_size: NA; d_call: NA; cdr3_aa: CASRKDRGAMNTEAFF; cdr3_nt: TGTGCCAGCAGGAAGGATCGGGGGGCCATGAACACTGAAGCTTTCTTT
j_call: TRBJ2-5; v_call: TRBV5-1; clone_size: NA; d_call: TRBD2; cdr3_aa: CASNPAGGRETQYF; cdr3_nt: TGCGCCAGCAATCCAGCGGGAGGGAGGGAGACCCAGTACTTC
j_call: TRBJ2-7; v_call: TRBV6-5; clone_size: NA; d_call: TRBD2; cdr3_aa: CASSRSSGRVSEQYF; cdr3_nt: TGTGCCAGCAGTCGGTCTAGCGGGAGGGTGTCGGAGCAGTACTTC
j_call: TRBJ2-4; v_call: TRBV21-1; clone_size: few; d_call: NA; cdr3_aa: CASSSGLTYF; cdr3_nt: TGTGCCAGCAGCAGCGGACTAACGTACTTC
j_call: TRBJ2-3; v_call: TRBV6-1; clone_size: NA; d_call: NA; cdr3_aa: CASSRGGSGTDTQYF; cdr3_nt: TGTGCCAGCTCGAGGGGGGGGTCAGGCACAGATACGCAGTATTTT
j_call: TRBJ2-1; v_call: TRBV15; clone_size: NA; d_call: NA; cdr3_aa: CATAQGSYNEQFF; cdr3_nt: TGTGCCACCGCCCAGGGATCCTACAATGAGCAGTTCTTC
j_call: TRBJ2-7; v_call: TRBV7-6; clone_size: NA; d_call: TRBD2; cdr3_aa: CASSPRGGGRFYEQYF; cdr3_nt: TGTGCCAGCAGCCCCCGGGGCGGCGGGAGGTTCTACGAGCAGTACTTC
j_call: TRBJ2-7; v_call: TRBV7-9; clone_size: NA; d_call: NA; cdr3_aa: CASSLSPGYEQYF; cdr3_nt: TGTGCCAGCAGCTTATCGCCAGGCTACGAGCAGTACTTC
j_call: TRBJ2-7; v_call: TRBV2; clone_size: NA; d_call: TRBD2; cdr3_aa: CASSEGTSGNYEQYF; cdr3_nt: TGTGCCAGCAGTGAAGGAACTAGCGGGAACTACGAGCAGTACTTC
j_call: TRBJ2-4; v_call: TRBV6-4; clone_size: few; d_call: TRBD2; cdr3_aa: CASRLAGLAKNIQYF; cdr3_nt: TGTGCCAGCAGACTAGCGGGATTGGCCAAAAACATTCAGTACTTC
j_call: TRBJ2-1; v_call: TRBV5-1; clone_size: NA; d_call: NA; cdr3_aa: CASSPGALGGEQFF; cdr3_nt: TGCGCCAGCAGCCCGGGCGCCCTGGGAGGTGAGCAGTTCTTC
j_call: TRBJ1-5; v_call: TRBV28; clone_size: few; d_call: NA; cdr3_aa: CASSFRGGFQPQHF; cdr3_nt: TGTGCCAGCAGTTTTCGGGGGGGTTTCCAGCCCCAGCATTTT
j_call: TRBJ2-1; v_call: TRBV10-3; clone_size: NA; d_call: TRBD2; cdr3_aa: CAISELAGGYNEQFF; cdr3_nt: TGTGCCATCAGTGAACTAGCGGGAGGTTACAATGAGCAGTTCTTC
j_call: TRBJ1-1; v_call: TRBV6-1; clone_size: NA; d_call: NA; cdr3_aa: CASSERGNTEAFF; cdr3_nt: TGTGCCAGCAGTGAACGAGGTAACACTGAAGCTTTCTTT
j_call: TRBJ2-3; v_call: TRBV28; clone_size: NA; d_call: TRBD2; cdr3_aa: CASSSLGGREGEDTQYF; cdr3_nt: TGTGCCAGCAGTTCATTGGGGGGGCGGGAGGGTGAAGATACGCAGTATTTT
j_call: TRBJ2-7; v_call: TRBV6-1; clone_size: NA; d_call: NA; cdr3_aa: CASTEQVGREQYF; cdr3_nt: TGTGCCAGCACTGAACAGGTGGGTCGGGAGCAGTACTTC
j_call: TRBJ2-7; v_call: TRBV19; clone_size: NA; d_call: TRBD1; cdr3_aa: CASSWDRSYEQYF; cdr3_nt: TGTGCCAGTAGTTGGGACAGGAGCTACGAGCAGTACTTC
j_call: TRBJ1-5; v_call: TRBV28; clone_size: once; d_call: NA; cdr3_aa: CASRPTGLRNQPQHF; cdr3_nt: TGTGCCAGCAGGCCAACAGGGCTGCGCAATCAGCCCCAGCATTTT
j_call: TRBJ1-1; v_call: TRBV7-9; clone_size: NA; d_call: TRBD1; cdr3_aa: CASSLIQGEGWTEAFF; cdr3_nt: TGTGCCAGCAGCTTAATACAGGGGGAGGGCTGGACTGAAGCTTTCTTT
j_call: TRBJ2-7; v_call: TRBV25-1; clone_size: NA; d_call: NA; cdr3_aa: CASSDHTGSEQYF; cdr3_nt: TGTGCCAGCAGTGACCATACAGGCTCCGAGCAGTACTTC
j_call: TRBJ1-1; v_call: TRBV19; clone_size: NA; d_call: TRBD1; cdr3_aa: CASSTGTGGTEAFF; cdr3_nt: TGTGCCAGTAGTACCGGGACAGGGGGCACTGAAGCTTTCTTT
j_call: TRBJ1-4; v_call: TRBV4-1; clone_size: NA; d_call: NA; cdr3_aa: CASSQGEEKLFF; cdr3_nt: TGCGCCAGCAGCCAAGGCGAAGAAAAACTGTTTTTT
j_call: TRBJ1-4; v_call: TRBV28; clone_size: NA; d_call: NA; cdr3_aa: CASSFALSEKLFF; cdr3_nt: TGTGCCAGCAGTTTCGCGTTATCGGAAAAACTGTTTTTT
j_call: TRBJ2-1; v_call: TRBV5-1; clone_size: few; d_call: NA; cdr3_aa: CASSLALNSYNEQFF; cdr3_nt: TGCGCCAGCAGCTTGGCCCTAAACTCCTACAATGAGCAGTTCTTC